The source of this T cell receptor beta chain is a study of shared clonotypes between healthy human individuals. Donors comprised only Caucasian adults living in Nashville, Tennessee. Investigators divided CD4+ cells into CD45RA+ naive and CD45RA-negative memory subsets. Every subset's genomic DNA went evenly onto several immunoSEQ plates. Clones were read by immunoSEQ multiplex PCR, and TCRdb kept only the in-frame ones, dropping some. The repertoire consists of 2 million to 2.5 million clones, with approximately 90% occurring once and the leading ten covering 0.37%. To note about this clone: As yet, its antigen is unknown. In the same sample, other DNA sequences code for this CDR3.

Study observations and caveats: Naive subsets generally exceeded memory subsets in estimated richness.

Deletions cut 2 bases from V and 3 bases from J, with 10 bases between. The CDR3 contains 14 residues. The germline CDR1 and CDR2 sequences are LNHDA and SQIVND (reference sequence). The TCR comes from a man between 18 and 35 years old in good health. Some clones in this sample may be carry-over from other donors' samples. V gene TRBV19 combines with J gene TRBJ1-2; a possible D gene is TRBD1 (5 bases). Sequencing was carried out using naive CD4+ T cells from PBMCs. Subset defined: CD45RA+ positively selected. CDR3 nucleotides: TGTGCCAGTAGTATACTCGGGGGTGACTATGGCTACACCTTC. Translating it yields CASSILGGDYGYTF. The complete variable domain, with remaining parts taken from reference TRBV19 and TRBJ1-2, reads DGGITQSPKYLFRKEGQNVTLSCEQNLNHDAMYWYRQDPGQGLRLIYYSQIVNDFQKGDIAEGYSVSREKKESFPLTVTSAQKNPTAFYLCASSILGGDYGYTFGSGTRLTVV.